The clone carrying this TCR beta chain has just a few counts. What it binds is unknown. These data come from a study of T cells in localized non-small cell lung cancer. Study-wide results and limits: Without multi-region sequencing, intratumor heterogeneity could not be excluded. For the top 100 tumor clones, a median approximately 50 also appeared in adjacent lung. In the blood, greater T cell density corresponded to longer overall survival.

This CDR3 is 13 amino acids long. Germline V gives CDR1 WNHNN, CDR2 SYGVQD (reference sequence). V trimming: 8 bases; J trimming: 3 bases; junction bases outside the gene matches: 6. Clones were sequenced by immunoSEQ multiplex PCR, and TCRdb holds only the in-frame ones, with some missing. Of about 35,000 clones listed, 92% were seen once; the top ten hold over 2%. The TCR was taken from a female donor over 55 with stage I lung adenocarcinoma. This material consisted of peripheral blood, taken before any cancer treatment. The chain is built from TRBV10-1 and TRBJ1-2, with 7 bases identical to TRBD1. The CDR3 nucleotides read TGCGCCAGCGGCCGGGACAGCCACTATGGCTACACCTTC. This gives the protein CASGRDSHYGYTF.